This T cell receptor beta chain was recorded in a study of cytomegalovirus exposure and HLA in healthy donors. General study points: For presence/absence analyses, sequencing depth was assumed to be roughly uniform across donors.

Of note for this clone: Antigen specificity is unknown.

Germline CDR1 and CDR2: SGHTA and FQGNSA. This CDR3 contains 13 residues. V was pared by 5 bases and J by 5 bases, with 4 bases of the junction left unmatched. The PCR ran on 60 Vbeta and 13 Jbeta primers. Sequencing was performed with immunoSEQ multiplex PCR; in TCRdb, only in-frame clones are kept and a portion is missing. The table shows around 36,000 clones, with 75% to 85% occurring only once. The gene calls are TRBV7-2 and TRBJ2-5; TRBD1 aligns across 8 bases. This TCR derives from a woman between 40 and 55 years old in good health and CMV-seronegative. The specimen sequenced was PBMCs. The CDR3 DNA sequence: TGTGCCAGCAGCGACAGGGGTCAGGAGACCCAGTACTTC. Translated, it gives CASSDRGQETQYF.